This T cell receptor (beta chain) came from a study of shared clonotypes between healthy human individuals. All donors qualified as healthy HIV-negative adults and had experienced no recent acute infections or vaccinations. Each replicate PCR on the sorted subsets used 200 to 250 ng DNA (around 30,000 T cell genomes). TCRdb keeps only in-frame clones here, not all; method: immunoSEQ multiplex PCR. The sample consists of some 2 million clones, approximately 95% of them appearing once. There are 13 residues in the CDR3. V gave up 3 bases and J gave up 13 bases, with 16 bases separating them. The germline CDR1 and CDR2 sequences are SEHNR and FQNEAQ (reference sequence).

Sequences were obtained from naive CD4+ T cells sorted from blood. Sample subset: CD45RA+ positively selected. This sequence joins TRBV7-9 and TRBJ1-5, with unresolved D. The source of this sequence is a young man in good health. CDR3 sequence (DNA): TGTGCCAGCAGCTTGGACCGGGAGGCCCTTCAGCATTTT. It encodes CASSLDREALQHF.